The rows below give T cell receptor beta chains drawn from one sample of a study of CD8+CD57+ T cells in acquired aplastic anemia. TCRdb processed the reads anew with MiXCR; each CDR3 protein has one entry. The top ten hold 3% to 5% of the sample, which has about 400,000 distinct CDR3 sequences, about two thirds seen once. The sequencing sample was made of sorted CD4+, CD8+, or CD8+CD57+ T cells (not recorded which) from PBMCs. These receptors were obtained from a human donor in good health, serving as a control. Each CDR3 is given with its conserved first and last residue. A D gene is named only where the DNA matches it firmly. For some rows the clone size is stated as once, few or many, or as a class when expanded; others skip it.

>-|-|TRBJ1-6|TRBV20-1
CSASPGLVVPLHF
TGCAGTGCTAGCCCCGGACTAGTTGTCCCCCTCCACTTT
>-|TRBD2|TRBJ2-7|TRBV7-2
CASRTPSGTSYEQYF
TGTGCCAGCAGAACACCGAGCGGGACCTCCTACGAGCAGTACTTC
>-|-|TRBJ2-7|TRBV7-3
CASSFGQSENEPLYF
TGCGCCAGCAGCTTTGGACAGAGCGAGAATGAACCGCTGTACTTC
>-|TRBD1|TRBJ1-1|TRBV19
CASSTYRGVNTEAFF
TGTGCCAGTAGTACCTACAGGGGGGTGAACACTGAAGCTTTCTTT
>-|-|TRBJ2-3|TRBV7-9
CASSLELGNTQYF
TGTGCCAGCAGCTTAGAATTAGGAAATACGCAGTATTTT
>-|TRBD1|TRBJ2-5|TRBV5-6
CASSPWTGLTQYF
TGTGCCAGCAGCCCATGGACAGGGCTGACCCAGTACTTC
>many|-|TRBJ2-7|TRBV2
CASSVWAREQYF
TGTGCCAGCAGTGTATGGGCGAGGGAGCAGTACTTC
>many|-|TRBJ2-7|TRBV6-2/TRBV6-3
CASRNAPHEQYF
TGTGCCAGCAGAAACGCGCCCCACGAGCAGTACTTC
>-|-|TRBJ1-5|TRBV9
CASSVSIVDTQPQHF
TGTGCCAGCAGCGTGAGCATAGTAGACACGCAGCCCCAGCATTTT
>once|-|TRBJ1-5|TRBV7-2
CASSLGVDEQYSGHF
TGTGCCAGCAGCTTAGGAGTGGACGAGCAGTACTCCGGGCATTTT
>many|-|TRBJ1-3|TRBV19
CASSSTGRGNTIYF
TGTGCCAGTAGTAGCACAGGGAGGGGAAACACCATATATTTT
>-|TRBD1|TRBJ2-5|TRBV7-2
CATTGQGTPGSQYF
TGTGCCACCACAGGACAGGGAACACCGGGGAGCCAGTACTTC
>-|TRBD2|TRBJ2-5|TRBV7-3
CASSVGLAGGQETQYF
TGTGCCAGCAGCGTGGGACTAGCGGGGGGGCAAGAGACCCAGTACTTC